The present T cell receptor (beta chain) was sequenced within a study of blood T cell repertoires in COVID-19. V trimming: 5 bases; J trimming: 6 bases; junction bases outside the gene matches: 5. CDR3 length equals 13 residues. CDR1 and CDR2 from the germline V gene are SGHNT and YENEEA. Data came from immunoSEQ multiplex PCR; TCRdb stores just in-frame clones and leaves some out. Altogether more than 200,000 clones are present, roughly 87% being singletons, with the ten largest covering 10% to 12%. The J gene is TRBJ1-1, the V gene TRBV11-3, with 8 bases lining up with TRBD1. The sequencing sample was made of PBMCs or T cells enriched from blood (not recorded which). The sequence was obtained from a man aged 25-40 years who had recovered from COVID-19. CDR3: CASSPTGGSEAFF. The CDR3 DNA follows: TGTGCCAGCAGCCCCACAGGGGGATCTGAAGCTTTCTTT.